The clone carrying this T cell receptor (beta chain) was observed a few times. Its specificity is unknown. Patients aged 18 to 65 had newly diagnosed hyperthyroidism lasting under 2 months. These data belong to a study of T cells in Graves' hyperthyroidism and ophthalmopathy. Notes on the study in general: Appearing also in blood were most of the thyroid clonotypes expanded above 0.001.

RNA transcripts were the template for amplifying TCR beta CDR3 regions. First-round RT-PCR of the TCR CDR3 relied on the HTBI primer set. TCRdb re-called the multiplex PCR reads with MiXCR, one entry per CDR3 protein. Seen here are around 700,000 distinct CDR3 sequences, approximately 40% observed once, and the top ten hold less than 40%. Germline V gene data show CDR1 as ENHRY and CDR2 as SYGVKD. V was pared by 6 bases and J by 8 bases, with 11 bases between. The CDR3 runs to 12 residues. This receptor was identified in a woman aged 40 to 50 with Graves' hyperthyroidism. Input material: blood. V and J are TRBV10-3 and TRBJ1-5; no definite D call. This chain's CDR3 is CAISRTEEPQHF. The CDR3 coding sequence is TGTGCCATCAGCCGGACTGAAGAGCCCCAGCATTTT.